Listed below are T cell receptor beta chains from one sample, sequenced in a study of chemoradiotherapy in HPV16-positive cancers. TCRdb's copy holds only in-frame clones and misses some; the assay was immunoSEQ multiplex PCR. The table includes some 25,000 clones, approximately 93% detected once. This specimen was collected from a patient who underwent chemoradiotherapy. These receptors came from a human donor with HPV-associated anogenital cancer. CDR3s include the opening cysteine and the closing phenylalanine or tryptophan. The D gene is left open where the match is weak. Size is stated for part of the rows, as once, few or many counts, or as a class when the clone is expanded.

size,D,J,V,CDR3,DNA
-,-,TRBJ1-6,TRBV6-4,CASSDPAGETSYNSPLHF,TGTGCCAGCAGTGACCCTGCAGGGGAAACCTCCTATAATTCACCCCTCCACTTT
-,TRBD1,TRBJ1-5,TRBV19,CASSHRGQGYSNQPQHF,TGTGCCAGTAGTCACCGGGGACAGGGGTATAGCAATCAGCCCCAGCATTTT
-,-,TRBJ2-3,TRBV4-2,CASSQDKGEIADTQYF,TGTGCCAGCAGCCAAGATAAAGGGGAGATCGCAGATACGCAGTATTTT
-,-,TRBJ2-3,TRBV5-4,CASSRWTISGDTQYF,TGTGCCAGCAGCCGATGGACCATTTCCGGGGATACGCAGTATTTT
-,TRBD1,TRBJ1-2,TRBV5-5,CASSLTGQEGYGYTF,TGTGCCAGCAGCTTGACGGGACAGGAGGGCTATGGCTACACCTTC
-,-,TRBJ2-5,TRBV6-6,CASSHPGEEETQYF,TGTGCCAGCAGTCACCCCGGGGAGGAAGAGACCCAGTACTTC
-,-,TRBJ1-5,TRBV29-1,CSVGDINQPQHF,TGCAGCGTTGGGGACATTAATCAGCCCCAGCATTTT
once,-,TRBJ1-5,TRBV10-3,CAISEWSSNQPQHF,TGTGCCATCAGTGAGTGGTCATCGAATCAGCCCCAGCATTTT
-,-,TRBJ2-5,TRBV7-2,CASSSRRGGETQYF,TGTGCCAGCAGCTCTAGGAGGGGCGGAGAGACCCAGTACTTC
-,-,TRBJ2-5,TRBV11-1,CASSRVTGRGVGETQYF,TGTGCCAGCAGTCGGGTTACGGGGCGCGGTGTTGGAGAGACCCAGTACTTC
-,-,TRBJ2-1,TRBV15,CATSRQGSYNEQFF,TGTGCCACCAGCAGACAGGGCTCCTACAATGAGCAGTTCTTC
-,TRBD1,TRBJ2-2,TRBV6-5,CASSYKGAPNTGELFF,TGTGCCAGCAGTTACAAGGGGGCGCCAAACACCGGGGAGCTGTTTTTT
once,TRBD2,TRBJ2-7,TRBV27,CASSLSGGMPRYEQYF,TGTGCCAGCAGTTTATCGGGGGGGATGCCACGCTACGAGCAGTACTTC
-,TRBD1,TRBJ1-1,TRBV19,CASRRKSGGRETEAFF,TGTGCCAGTAGGCGGAAGTCAGGGGGGCGAGAAACTGAAGCTTTCTTT
-,TRBD2,TRBJ2-7,TRBV29-1,CSVGSAGGSYEQYF,TGCAGCGTCGGATCGGCGGGGGGGTCCTACGAGCAGTACTTC
-,TRBD1,TRBJ2-7,TRBV5-1,CASSLAGTGGYEQYF,TGCGCCAGCAGCTTGGCTGGGACAGGGGGATACGAGCAGTACTTC
-,-,TRBJ1-4,TRBV6-6,CASSQGLPNEKLFF,TGTGCCAGCAGCCAAGGGTTACCTAATGAAAAACTGTTTTTT
-,-,TRBJ1-4,TRBV19,CASSIGGGDEKLFF,TGTGCCAGTAGTATAGGCGGCGGGGATGAAAAACTGTTTTTT
once,-,TRBJ2-5,TRBV10-3,CAIRGVGEQETQYF,TGTGCCATCAGGGGGGTAGGGGAGCAAGAGACCCAGTACTTC
-,-,TRBJ1-2,TRBV27,CASSGSDGTYGYTF,TGTGCCAGCAGCGGATCCGACGGAACCTATGGCTACACCTTC
-,TRBD2,TRBJ2-4,TRBV10-3,CAISESSSGADIQYF,TGTGCCATCAGTGAGTCGTCCAGCGGGGCAGACATTCAGTACTTC
once,-,TRBJ2-1,TRBV29-1,CSASGTTYNEQFF,TGCAGCGCCTCCGGGACAACTTACAATGAGCAGTTCTTC
-,-,TRBJ1-1,TRBV4-1,CASSYRGRVNTEAFF,TGCGCCAGCAGCTATCGAGGACGGGTGAACACTGAAGCTTTCTTT
-,TRBD1,TRBJ2-4,TRBV7-2,CASSPPMTGKFQNIQYF,TGTGCCAGCAGCCCGCCCATGACAGGGAAGTTCCAAAACATTCAGTACTTC
-,TRBD2,TRBJ2-3,TRBV29-1,CSVGLARGDTQYF,TGCAGCGTAGGACTAGCTCGAGGGGATACGCAGTATTTT
-,TRBD1,TRBJ1-2,TRBV7-2,CASSPDRDTYGYTF,TGTGCCAGCAGCCCAGACAGGGATACCTATGGCTACACCTTC
-,-,TRBJ1-3,TRBV25-1,CASSELGFGNTIYF,TGTGCCAGCAGTGAATTAGGGTTTGGAAACACCATATATTTT
once,-,TRBJ1-4,TRBV5-8,CASSLTGRATNEKLFF,TGTGCCAGCAGCTTGACAGGGAGGGCGACTAATGAAAAACTGTTTTTT
-,-,TRBJ1-2,TRBV19,CASSRRDNDNYGYTF,TGTGCCAGTAGCAGGAGGGACAATGATAACTATGGCTACACCTTC
once,TRBD1,TRBJ2-1,TRBV25-1,CASSVRDRVNNEQFF,TGTGCCAGCAGTGTCCGGGACAGGGTGAACAATGAGCAGTTCTTC
-,TRBD2,TRBJ2-7,TRBV28,CATSRGVWDEQYF,TGTGCCACCTCGCGGGGGGTGTGGGACGAGCAGTACTTC
-,-,TRBJ1-3,TRBV6-1,CASSTPDGNTIYF,TGTGCCAGCAGTACTCCGGATGGAAACACCATATATTTT
-,-,TRBJ2-1,TRBV18,CASSPTISDEQFF,TGTGCCAGCTCACCGACGATCTCGGATGAGCAGTTCTTC
-,-,TRBJ2-7,TRBV6-1,CASSEGHGYEQYF,TGTGCCAGCAGTGAAGGACACGGCTACGAGCAGTACTTC
-,TRBD1,TRBJ2-1,TRBV27,CASSLILTGGRSNEQFF,TGTGCCAGCAGTTTGATTCTGACAGGGGGTCGGAGCAATGAGCAGTTCTTC
-,-,TRBJ2-3,TRBV27,CASSPAVYTDTQYF,TGTGCCAGCAGTCCCGCGGTCTACACAGATACGCAGTATTTT
once,TRBD1,TRBJ2-1,TRBV5-1,CASSLQGQINEQFF,TGCGCCAGCAGCTTGCAGGGACAGATAAATGAGCAGTTCTTC
-,-,TRBJ1-6,TRBV30,CAWSVRGASPLHF,TGTGCCTGGAGTGTACGGGGAGCTTCACCCCTCCACTTT
-,-,TRBJ2-3,TRBV5-1,CASSHLGPTDTQYF,TGCGCCAGCAGCCACCTGGGGCCCACAGATACGCAGTATTTT
few,TRBD1,TRBJ2-7,TRBV11-2,CASSTHPGTDNEQYF,TGTGCCAGCAGCACTCATCCCGGGACAGATAACGAGCAGTACTTC
-,-,TRBJ2-7,TRBV9,CASSVGGGVSYEQYF,TGTGCCAGCAGCGTAGGTGGGGGCGTCTCCTACGAGCAGTACTTC
-,-,TRBJ2-3,TRBV9,CASSRGPLSTDTQYF,TGTGCCAGCAGTAGAGGGCCGCTCTCGACAGATACGCAGTATTTT
-,-,TRBJ2-3,TRBV6-5,CASSSEARGTQYF,TGTGCCAGCAGTTCTGAGGCCAGGGGTACGCAGTATTTT
-,TRBD1,TRBJ2-7,TRBV27,CASSLRPLGPDREYEQYF,TGTGCCAGCAGTTTAAGGCCCTTAGGGCCGGACAGGGAGTACGAGCAGTACTTC
-,TRBD1,TRBJ2-1,TRBV7-8,CASSLESTGRGWLSDEQFF,TGTGCCAGCAGCTTAGAGTCGACAGGGAGAGGGTGGTTGTCAGATGAGCAGTTCTTC